This is a list of T cell receptor beta chains from one sample in a study of blood T cells in healthy people across ages. A single record per CDR3 protein comes from TCRdb applying MiXCR to the 5' RACE reads. The sample has under 1,000,000 distinct CDR3 sequences; around 45% are singletons. Source material: blood. These receptors were taken from a man older than 75 in good health. CDR3s include the opening cysteine and the closing phenylalanine or tryptophan. Fields, in order: clone size, D gene, J gene, V gene, CDR3 DNA, CDR3 protein. A D gene is named only where the DNA matches it firmly. The listing skips clone size in some rows; elsewhere it reads once, few, many or a size class.

>NA|NA|TRBJ2-1|TRBV7-2
TGTGCCAGCAGCTCCGATCCGAACTACAATGAGCAGTTCTTC
CASSSDPNYNEQFF
>NA|TRBD1|TRBJ2-7|TRBV7-2
TGTGCCAGCAGCTTATATACAGGGGTCGAGCAGTACTTC
CASSLYTGVEQYF
>few|NA|TRBJ2-5|TRBV7-2
TGTGCCAGCAGCTTTCAAACGGAGACCCAGTACTTC
CASSFQTETQYF
>NA|TRBD1|TRBJ1-5|TRBV2
TGTGCCAGCAGGGGACAGCGCAATCAGCCCCAGCATTTT
CASRGQRNQPQHF
>many|NA|TRBJ2-5|TRBV2
TGTGCCAGCAGTTGGGACACCACTAATTCTAATCAAGAGACCCAGTACTTC
CASSWDTTNSNQETQYF
>NA|NA|TRBJ2-1|TRBV7-2
TGTGCCAGCAGCTTAGTGGCTGAGGAGCAGTTCTTC
CASSLVAEEQFF
>NA|NA|TRBJ1-6|TRBV3-1
TGTGCCAGCAGCCAGGCCCGTGGGGATAATTCACCCCTCCACTTT
CASSQARGDNSPLHF
>NA|TRBD2|TRBJ2-1|TRBV20-1
TGCAGTGCTCTTACTAGCGGGAGGGCCTCTGAGCAGTTCTTC
CSALTSGRASEQFF
>NA|NA|TRBJ2-3|TRBV20-1
TGCAGTGCTAGGGGACGGGGGCTAAGCACAGATACGCAGTATTTT
CSARGRGLSTDTQYF
>few|NA|TRBJ2-7|TRBV5-5
TGTGCCAGCAGCTTAGCAGCGCAGGGTGTATTCGTCGAGCAGTACTTC
CASSLAAQGVFVEQYF
>many|TRBD2|TRBJ2-1|TRBV20-1
TGCAGTGCTAGAGATCCTAGCGGGAGGGCCTACAATGAGCAGTTCTTC
CSARDPSGRAYNEQFF
>few|TRBD2|TRBJ2-1|TRBV20-1
TGCAGTGCCCCGGGACTAGGCTACAATGAGCAGTTCTTC
CSAPGLGYNEQFF
>many|TRBD2|TRBJ2-1|TRBV12-3/TRBV12-4
TGTGCCAGCAGTTTCCGCGTAGCGGGAGGAGTTCAGTTCTTC
CASSFRVAGGVQFF
>NA|NA|TRBJ2-7|TRBV20-1
TGCAGTGCTAGAGTGACAGCAACCTACGAGCAGTACTTC
CSARVTATYEQYF
>NA|TRBD2|TRBJ2-4|TRBV5-6
TGTGCCAGCAGCTTTGAGGGAGGGCCGACCAAAAACATTCAGTACTTC
CASSFEGGPTKNIQYF
>few|NA|TRBJ2-1|TRBV18
TGTGCCAGCTCACGCAGCACGCAACCTGATTACAATGAGCAGTTCTTC
CASSRSTQPDYNEQFF
>few|NA|TRBJ2-3|TRBV6-5
TGTGCCAGCTGGAGGGGGGTGATGGGTCCGCAGTATTTT
CASWRGVMGPQYF
>NA|NA|TRBJ1-2|TRBV29-1
TGCAGCGTTGAAGATAGGGGGGTAGGGAACTATGGCTACACCTTC
CSVEDRGVGNYGYTF
>NA|NA|TRBJ2-1|TRBV7-9
TGTGCCAGCAGCCTTTGGGGGAAGGATGATGAGCAGTTCTTC
CASSLWGKDDEQFF
>few|NA|TRBJ2-7|TRBV20-1
TGCAGTGCTAGAGATGCGGACTTCTCCTACGAGCAGTACTTC
CSARDADFSYEQYF
>few|TRBD2|TRBJ2-3|TRBV20-1
TGCAGTGCCTTAGCGGGAGGGCCGATAGATACGCAGTATTTT
CSALAGGPIDTQYF
>many|TRBD2|TRBJ2-7|TRBV12-3/TRBV12-4
TGTGCCAGCAGCGCCCCTAGCGGGAGGTTCAACGAGCAGTACTTC
CASSAPSGRFNEQYF
>NA|NA|TRBJ2-3|TRBV9
TGTGCCAGCAGCGTAGTGGGTCAGCCGGCGGGTACGCAGTATTTT
CASSVVGQPAGTQYF
>NA|NA|TRBJ2-2|TRBV7-9
TGTGCCAGCAGCTTACTACAGGTGACCACCGGGGAGCTGTTTTTT
CASSLLQVTTGELFF
>many|TRBD2|TRBJ2-5|TRBV7-2
TGTGCCAGCAGCCTTAGCGGGATCCAAGAGACCCAGTACTTC
CASSLSGIQETQYF
>once|NA|TRBJ2-1|TRBV29-1
TGCAGCGTCGAGGAAGCAAATGAGCAGTTCTTC
CSVEEANEQFF
>once|NA|TRBJ2-3|TRBV6-5
TGTGCCAGCACCAATCCCGGCACAGGTACGCAGTATTTT
CASTNPGTGTQYF
>NA|NA|TRBJ1-1|TRBV12-3/TRBV12-4
TGTGCCAGCAGTTTAGCGCCCCGGAGGGGCACTGAAGCTTTCTTT
CASSLAPRRGTEAFF
>NA|NA|TRBJ2-7|TRBV29-1
TGCAGCGTTGGGAGGTTGGGGTTGGCAGCCGACGAGCAGTACTTC
CSVGRLGLAADEQYF
>once|TRBD2|TRBJ2-1|TRBV28
TGTGCCAGCAGTCCGCCGGGCCGGGACTACTCTTACAATAAGCAGTTCTTC
CASSPPGRDYSYNKQFF
>NA|TRBD1|TRBJ2-7|TRBV29-1
TGCAGCGTCCCTGGGACAGGGGGCTACGAGCAGTACTTC
CSVPGTGGYEQYF
>NA|NA|TRBJ2-5|TRBV7-2
TGTGCCAGCAGCGCAGACCGGGCCTACAATGAGCAGTACTTC
CASSADRAYNEQYF
>NA|TRBD2|TRBJ2-5|TRBV27
TGTGCCAGCAGTTCTACTAGCGGGAATGGGGAGACCCAGTACTTC
CASSSTSGNGETQYF
>once|TRBD2|TRBJ2-7|TRBV2
TGTGCCACCCCACGCGGGAGGCAGGATTGGCAGTACTTC
CATPRGRQDWQYF
>NA|NA|TRBJ2-6|TRBV6-5
TGTGCCAGCAGTAACCATGAGGCGGGGGCCAACGTCCTGACTTTC
CASSNHEAGANVLTF
>once|NA|TRBJ2-1|TRBV10-3
TGTGCCATCAGTAGGAGCGGGACAGGCAAGTCCTACAATGAGCAGTTCTTC
CAISRSGTGKSYNEQFF
>NA|NA|TRBJ1-1|TRBV27
TGTGCCAGCACCGCTAAGGGTATCGGGTACACTGAAGCTTTCTTT
CASTAKGIGYTEAFF
>few|TRBD1|TRBJ2-7|TRBV28
TGTGCCAGCAGTTTATTCCGGACAGGACCCACCTACGAGCAGTACTTC
CASSLFRTGPTYEQYF
>NA|TRBD1|TRBJ2-7|TRBV6-2/TRBV6-3
TGTGCCAGCAGGACAGGGTACGAGCAGTACTTC
CASRTGYEQYF
>NA|NA|TRBJ1-2|TRBV12-3/TRBV12-4
TGTGCCAGCAGTTTATGGGCAGGGCGGGGCTACACCTTC
CASSLWAGRGYTF
>NA|TRBD1|TRBJ2-5|TRBV6-5
TGTGCCAGCAGTAGACAGGGGGTTGAGACCCAGTACTTC
CASSRQGVETQYF
>many|NA|TRBJ2-7|TRBV29-1
TGCAGCGTTGAAATCGGGGGCGGCGAGCAGTACTTC
CSVEIGGGEQYF
>NA|TRBD2|TRBJ2-7|TRBV6-1
TGTGCCAGCAGTATGGAGGGCGGGAGTAGGGCCTACAATGAGCAGTACTTC
CASSMEGGSRAYNEQYF
>NA|TRBD1|TRBJ2-7|TRBV30
TGTGCCTGGAGTGTCGACAGGGGGGACGAGCAGTACTTC
CAWSVDRGDEQYF
>few|NA|TRBJ2-7|TRBV20-1
TGCAGTGCTAGGACGGATACCTACGAGCAGTACTTC
CSARTDTYEQYF
>NA|NA|TRBJ2-2|TRBV5-1
TGCGTCAGCAGTGTGGTCCGAACCTCTGTCCCCGGGGAGCTGTTTTTT
CVSSVVRTSVPGELFF
>NA|TRBD2|TRBJ2-3|TRBV9
TGTGCCAGCAGCCCGCGTTTGGGAGGGAACACAGATACGCAGTATTTT
CASSPRLGGNTDTQYF
>few|TRBD1|TRBJ2-1|TRBV24-1
TGTGCCACCAGTGACCGGGACAGGGAGCAGTTCTTC
CATSDRDREQFF
>many|TRBD1|TRBJ2-1|TRBV29-1
TGCAGCGTCGACAGGGGCAATGAGCAGTTCTTC
CSVDRGNEQFF
>NA|TRBD2|TRBJ2-7|TRBV20-1
TGCAGTGCTACCGGAGGGAGGGGAGTCTACGAGCAGTACTTC
CSATGGRGVYEQYF
>few|TRBD2|TRBJ2-2|TRBV11-3
TGTGCCAGCAGCGCGGGACTAGCGGGAGGTCCGGCTGGCGGGGAGCTGTTTTTT
CASSAGLAGGPAGGELFF
>NA|TRBD1|TRBJ1-5|TRBV6-5
TGTGCCAGCAGGAGGGGGCAGGGTCAGCCCCAGCATTTT
CASRRGQGQPQHF
>NA|NA|TRBJ2-7|TRBV5-6
TGTGCCAGCAGCTTCGCAGGGAACTGGGAGCAGTACTTC
CASSFAGNWEQYF
>NA|NA|TRBJ2-3|TRBV6-2/TRBV6-3
TGTGCCAGCAGTCCCTCGGACTATACGCAGTATTTT
CASSPSDYTQYF
>NA|NA|TRBJ1-6|TRBV19
TGTGCCAGTAGTACGGCAGCGAGGGTTTCTAATTCACCCCTCCACTTT
CASSTAARVSNSPLHF
>NA|TRBD1|TRBJ1-4|TRBV6-6
TGTGCCAGCAGTTCCCCGACAGGGCTGGATGAAAAACTGTTTTTT
CASSSPTGLDEKLFF
>NA|NA|TRBJ2-5|TRBV4-3
TGCGCCAGCAGCCAAGTGGACTACCCGGGCCAAGAGACCCAGTACTTC
CASSQVDYPGQETQYF
>once|TRBD2|TRBJ2-3|TRBV7-2
TGTGCCAGCAGCTTAGAAAGGATACGAGCGGGGGGTACGCAGTATTTT
CASSLERIRAGGTQYF